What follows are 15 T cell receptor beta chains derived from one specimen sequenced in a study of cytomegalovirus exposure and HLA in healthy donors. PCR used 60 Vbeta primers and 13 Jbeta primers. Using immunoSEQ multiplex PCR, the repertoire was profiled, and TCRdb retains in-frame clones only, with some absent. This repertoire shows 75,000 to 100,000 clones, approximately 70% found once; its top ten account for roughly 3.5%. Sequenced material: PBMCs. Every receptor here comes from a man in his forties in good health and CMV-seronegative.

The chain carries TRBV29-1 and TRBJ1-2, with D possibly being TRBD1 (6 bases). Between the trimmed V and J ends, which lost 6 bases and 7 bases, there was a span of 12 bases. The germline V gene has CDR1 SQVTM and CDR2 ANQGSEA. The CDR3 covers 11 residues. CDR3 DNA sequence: TGCAGCGTCCAAAGGGGGACTGGCTACACCTTC. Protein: CSVQRGTGYTF.

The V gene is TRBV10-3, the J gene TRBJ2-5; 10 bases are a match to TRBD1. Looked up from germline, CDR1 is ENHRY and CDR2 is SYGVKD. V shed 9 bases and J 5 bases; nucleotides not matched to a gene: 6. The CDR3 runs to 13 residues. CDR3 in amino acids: CAMGTGEGETQYF. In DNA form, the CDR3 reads TGTGCCATGGGGACAGGGGAAGGGGAGACCCAGTACTTC.

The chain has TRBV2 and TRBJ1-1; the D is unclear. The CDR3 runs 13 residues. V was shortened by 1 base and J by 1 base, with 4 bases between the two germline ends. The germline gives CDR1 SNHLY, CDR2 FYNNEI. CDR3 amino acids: CASSEGPNTEAFF. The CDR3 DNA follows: TGTGCCAGCAGTGAAGGGCCGAACACTGAAGCTTTCTTT.

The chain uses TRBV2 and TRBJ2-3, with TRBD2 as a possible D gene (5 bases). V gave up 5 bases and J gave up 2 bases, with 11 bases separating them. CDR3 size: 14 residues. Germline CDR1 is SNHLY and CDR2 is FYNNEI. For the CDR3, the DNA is TGTGCCAGCAGTTATCTAGCTGTCACAGATACGCAGTATTTT. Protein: CASSYLAVTDTQYF.

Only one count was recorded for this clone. The CDR3 spells CASSVLGNTIYF. As DNA, the CDR3 is TGTGCCAGCAGTGTTCTTGGAAACACCATATATTTT. V usage is TRBV2 and J usage is TRBJ1-3, with D unclear. Germline-derived CDR1 and CDR2 are SNHLY and FYNNEI. V lost 4 bases to trimming and J lost 3 bases, with 4 bases between them. The CDR3 consists of 12 residues.

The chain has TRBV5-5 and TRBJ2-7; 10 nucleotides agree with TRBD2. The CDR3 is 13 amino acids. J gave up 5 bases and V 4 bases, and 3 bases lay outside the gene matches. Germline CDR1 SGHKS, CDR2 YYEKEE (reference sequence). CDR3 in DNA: TGTGCCAGCAGCGGCGGGACTAGCGACGAGCAGTACTTC. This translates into CASSGGTSDEQYF.

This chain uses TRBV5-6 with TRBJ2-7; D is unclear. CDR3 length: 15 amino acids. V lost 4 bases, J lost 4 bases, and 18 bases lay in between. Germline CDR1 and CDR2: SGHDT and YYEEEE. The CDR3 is CASSPTPSNPYEQYF. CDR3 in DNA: TGTGCCAGCAGCCCTACTCCCTCCAATCCATACGAGCAGTACTTC.

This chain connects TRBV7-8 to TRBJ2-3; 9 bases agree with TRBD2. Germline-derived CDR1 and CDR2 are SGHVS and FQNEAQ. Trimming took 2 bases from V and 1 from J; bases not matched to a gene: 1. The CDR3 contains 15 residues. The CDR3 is CASSLRLAGTDTQYF. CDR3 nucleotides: TGTGCCAGCAGCTTAAGACTAGCGGGCACAGATACGCAGTATTTT. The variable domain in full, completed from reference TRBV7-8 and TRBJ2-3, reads GAGVSQSPRYKVAKRGQDVALRCDPISGHVSLFWYQQALGQGPEFLTYFQNEAQLDKSGLPSDRFFAERPEGSVSTLKIQRTQQEDSAVYLCASSLRLAGTDTQYFGPGTRLTVL.

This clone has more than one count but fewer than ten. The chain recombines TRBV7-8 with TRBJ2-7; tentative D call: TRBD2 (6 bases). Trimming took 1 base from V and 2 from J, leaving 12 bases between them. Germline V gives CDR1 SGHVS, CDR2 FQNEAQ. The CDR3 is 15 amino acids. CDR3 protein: CASSLVSGTAYEQYF. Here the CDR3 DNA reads TGTGCCAGCAGCTTAGTCTCCGGGACTGCCTACGAGCAGTACTTC.

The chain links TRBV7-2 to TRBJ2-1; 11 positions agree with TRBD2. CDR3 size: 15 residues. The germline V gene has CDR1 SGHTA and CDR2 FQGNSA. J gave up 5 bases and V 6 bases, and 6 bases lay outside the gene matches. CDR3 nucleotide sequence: TGTGCCAGCAGTTTGGGACTAGCGGTGAACAATGAGCAGTTCTTC. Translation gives CASSLGLAVNNEQFF. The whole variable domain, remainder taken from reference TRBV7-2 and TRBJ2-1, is GAGVSQSPSNKVTEKGKDVELRCDPISGHTALYWYRQSLGQGLEFLIYFQGNSAPDKSGLPSDRFSAERTGGSVSTLTIQRTQQEDSAVYLCASSLGLAVNNEQFFGPGTRLTVL.

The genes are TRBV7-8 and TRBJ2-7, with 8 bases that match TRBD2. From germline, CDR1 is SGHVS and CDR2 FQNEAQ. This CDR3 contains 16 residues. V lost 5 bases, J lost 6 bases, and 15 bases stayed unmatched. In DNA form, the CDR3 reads TGTGCCAGCAGCAACAATGCCGGGACTAGATCGTCCGAGCAGTACTTC. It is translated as CASSNNAGTRSSEQYF.

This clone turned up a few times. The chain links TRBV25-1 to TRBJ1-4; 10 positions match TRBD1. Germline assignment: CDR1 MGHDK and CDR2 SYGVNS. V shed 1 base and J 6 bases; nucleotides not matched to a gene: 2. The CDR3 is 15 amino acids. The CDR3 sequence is CASSEWGTGDEKLFF. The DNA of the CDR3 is TGTGCCAGCAGTGAATGGGGGACAGGGGATGAAAAACTGTTTTTT.

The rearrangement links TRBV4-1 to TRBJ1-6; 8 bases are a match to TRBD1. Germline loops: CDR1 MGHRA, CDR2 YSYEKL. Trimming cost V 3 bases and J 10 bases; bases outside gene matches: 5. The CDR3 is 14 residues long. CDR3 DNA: TGCGCCAGCAGCCACGCAGGGGGCGGGTCACCCCTCCACTTT. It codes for CASSHAGGGSPLHF.

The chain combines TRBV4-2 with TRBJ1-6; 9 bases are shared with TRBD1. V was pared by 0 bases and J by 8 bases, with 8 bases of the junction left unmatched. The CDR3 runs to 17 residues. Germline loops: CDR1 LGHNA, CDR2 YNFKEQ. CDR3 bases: TGTGCCAGCAGCCAAGATATAGACACAGGGGGCGATTCACCCCTCCACTTT. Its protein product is CASSQDIDTGGDSPLHF.

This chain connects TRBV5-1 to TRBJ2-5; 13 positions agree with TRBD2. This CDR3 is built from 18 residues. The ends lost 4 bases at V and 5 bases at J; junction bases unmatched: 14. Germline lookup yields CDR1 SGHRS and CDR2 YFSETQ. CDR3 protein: CASSPIPTSGGARETQYF. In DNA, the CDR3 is TGCGCCAGCAGCCCCATCCCCACTAGCGGGGGGGCCCGGGAGACCCAGTACTTC.